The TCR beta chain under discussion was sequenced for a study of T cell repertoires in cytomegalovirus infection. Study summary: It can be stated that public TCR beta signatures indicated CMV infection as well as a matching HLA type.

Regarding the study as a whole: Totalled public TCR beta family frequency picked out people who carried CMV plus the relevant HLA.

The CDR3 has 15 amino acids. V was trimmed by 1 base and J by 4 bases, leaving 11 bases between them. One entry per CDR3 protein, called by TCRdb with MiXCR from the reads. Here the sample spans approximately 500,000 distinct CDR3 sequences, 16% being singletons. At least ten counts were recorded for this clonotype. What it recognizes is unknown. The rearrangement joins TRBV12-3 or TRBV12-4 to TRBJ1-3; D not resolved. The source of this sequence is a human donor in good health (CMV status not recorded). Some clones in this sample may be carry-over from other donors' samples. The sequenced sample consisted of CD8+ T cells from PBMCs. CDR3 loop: CASSLGSGSGNTIYF. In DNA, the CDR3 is TGTGCCAGCAGTTTAGGGAGCGGGTCGGGAAACACCATATATTTT.